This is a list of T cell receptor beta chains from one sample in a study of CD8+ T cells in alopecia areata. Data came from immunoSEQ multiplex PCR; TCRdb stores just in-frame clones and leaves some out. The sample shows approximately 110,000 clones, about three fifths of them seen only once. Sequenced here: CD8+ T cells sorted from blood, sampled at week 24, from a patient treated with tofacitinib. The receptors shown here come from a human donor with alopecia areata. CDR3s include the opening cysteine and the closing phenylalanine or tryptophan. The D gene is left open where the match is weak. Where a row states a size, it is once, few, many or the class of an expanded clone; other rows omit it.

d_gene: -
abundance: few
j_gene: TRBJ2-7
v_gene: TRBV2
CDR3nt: TGTGCCAGCAGGACAATAAGTTCCTACGAGCAGTACTTC
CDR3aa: CASRTISSYEQYF

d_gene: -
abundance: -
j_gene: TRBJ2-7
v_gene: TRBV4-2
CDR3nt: TGTGCCAGCAGCCAAGAGTCCTACGAGCAGTACTTC
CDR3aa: CASSQESYEQYF

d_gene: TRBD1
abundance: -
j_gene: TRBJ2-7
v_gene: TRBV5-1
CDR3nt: TGCGCCAGCAGCTTGGGGACAGGGGACGAGCAGTACTTC
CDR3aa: CASSLGTGDEQYF

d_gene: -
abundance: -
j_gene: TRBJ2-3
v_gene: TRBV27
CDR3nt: TGTGCCAGCAGTTCCCAGGGGGAGGCAGATACGCAGTATTTT
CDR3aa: CASSSQGEADTQYF

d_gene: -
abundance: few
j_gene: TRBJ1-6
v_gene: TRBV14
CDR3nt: TGTGCCAGCAGCCAACAAGAAAGGTCACCCCTCCACTTT
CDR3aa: CASSQQERSPLHF

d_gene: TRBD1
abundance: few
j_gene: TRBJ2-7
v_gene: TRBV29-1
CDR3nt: TGCAGCGTCCTGGGGTCGGGACAGGGACCCGCCTACGAGCAGTACTTC
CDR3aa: CSVLGSGQGPAYEQYF

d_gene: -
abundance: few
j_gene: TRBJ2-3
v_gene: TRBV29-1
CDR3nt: TGCAGCGTGGGCCGGGCAGATACGCAGTATTTT
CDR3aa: CSVGRADTQYF

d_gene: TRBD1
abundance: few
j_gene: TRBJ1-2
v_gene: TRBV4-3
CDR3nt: TGCGCCAGCAGCCCGGAGGGGGCCTCCTATGGCTACACCTTC
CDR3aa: CASSPEGASYGYTF

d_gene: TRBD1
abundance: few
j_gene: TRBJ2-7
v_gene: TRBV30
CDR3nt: TGTGCCTGGAGTGTATGGGGACAGACATACGAGCAGTACTTC
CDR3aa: CAWSVWGQTYEQYF

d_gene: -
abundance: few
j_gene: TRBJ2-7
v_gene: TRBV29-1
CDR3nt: TGCAGCGTTGAAGTGGGACCTACCTACGAGCAGTACTTC
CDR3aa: CSVEVGPTYEQYF

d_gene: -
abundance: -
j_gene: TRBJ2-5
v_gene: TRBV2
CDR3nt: TGTGCCAGCAAGCGGGCGGGGAGCCAAGAGACCCAGTACTTC
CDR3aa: CASKRAGSQETQYF

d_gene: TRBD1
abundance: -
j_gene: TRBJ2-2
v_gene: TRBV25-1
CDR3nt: TGTGCCAGCAGTGAGGCGGACAGGGGGCTCACCGGGGAGCTGTTTTTT
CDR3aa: CASSEADRGLTGELFF

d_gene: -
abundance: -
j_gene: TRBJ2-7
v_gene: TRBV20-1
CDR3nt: TGCAGTGCTAGAGTGTTGGGTGTTCAGTACTTC
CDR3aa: CSARVLGVQYF

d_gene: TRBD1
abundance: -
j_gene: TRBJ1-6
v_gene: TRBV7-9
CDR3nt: TGTGCCAGCAGCTCCCGGGACAGTCTTTACTCACCCCTCCACTTT
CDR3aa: CASSSRDSLYSPLHF

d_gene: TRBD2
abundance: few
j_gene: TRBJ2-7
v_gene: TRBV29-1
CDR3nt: TGCAGCGTTGCCCGGACTAGCGGGGGCACCTACGAGCAGTACTTC
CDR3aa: CSVARTSGGTYEQYF

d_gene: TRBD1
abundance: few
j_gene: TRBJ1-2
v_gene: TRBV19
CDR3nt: TGTGCCAGTAGTGCGGACAGGGAGAACCACTATGGCTACACCTTC
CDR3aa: CASSADRENHYGYTF

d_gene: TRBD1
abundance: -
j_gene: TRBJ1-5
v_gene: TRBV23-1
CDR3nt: TGCGCCAGCAGCCACTCGAGGACAGGATCACATCAGCCCCAGCATTTT
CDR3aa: CASSHSRTGSHQPQHF

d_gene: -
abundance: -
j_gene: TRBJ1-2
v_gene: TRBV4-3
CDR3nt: TGCGCCAGCAGCCACCCCGGGTCCTATGGCTACACCTTC
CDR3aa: CASSHPGSYGYTF

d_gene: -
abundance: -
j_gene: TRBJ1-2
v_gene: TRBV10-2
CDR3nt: TGCGCCAGCAGAGGGGATGGCTACACCTTC
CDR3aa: CASRGDGYTF

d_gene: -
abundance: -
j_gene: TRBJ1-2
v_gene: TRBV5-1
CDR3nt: TGCGCCAGCAGCTTGTCCGACAGACCAAGAAACTATGGCTACACCTTC
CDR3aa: CASSLSDRPRNYGYTF

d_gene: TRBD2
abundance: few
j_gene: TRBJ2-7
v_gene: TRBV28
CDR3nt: TGTGCCAGCAGTTTACGGGGGGATTCCTACGAGCAGTACTTC
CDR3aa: CASSLRGDSYEQYF

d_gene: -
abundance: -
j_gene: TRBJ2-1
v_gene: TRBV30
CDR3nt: TGTGCCTGGATGGCGGACAGCTCCTACAATGAGCAGTTCTTC
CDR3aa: CAWMADSSYNEQFF

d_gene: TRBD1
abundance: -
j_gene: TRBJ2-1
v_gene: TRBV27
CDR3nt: TGTGCCAGCACCGGGACAGGGCTGTCCTACAATGAGCAGTTCTTC
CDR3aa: CASTGTGLSYNEQFF

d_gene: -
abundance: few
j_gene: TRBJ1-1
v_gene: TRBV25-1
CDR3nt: TGTGCCAGCAACTATATCGGTGAAGCTTTCTTT
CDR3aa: CASNYIGEAFF

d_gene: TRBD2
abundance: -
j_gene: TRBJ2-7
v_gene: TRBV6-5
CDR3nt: TGTGCCAGCAGTTTCTTAGCGGGGGGGGACTACGAGCAGTACTTC
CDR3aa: CASSFLAGGDYEQYF

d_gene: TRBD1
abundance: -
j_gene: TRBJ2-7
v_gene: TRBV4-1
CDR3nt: TGCGCCAGCAGCCACATGACAGGGGTCGGACTCTCCTACGAGCAGTACTTC
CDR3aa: CASSHMTGVGLSYEQYF

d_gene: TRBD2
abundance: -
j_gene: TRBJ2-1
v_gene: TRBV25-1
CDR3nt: TGTGCCAGCAGTGAATCTGGTTGGGACTACCGGAATGAGCAGTTCTTC
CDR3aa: CASSESGWDYRNEQFF

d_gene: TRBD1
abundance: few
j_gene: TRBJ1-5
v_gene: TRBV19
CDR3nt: TGTGCCAGTAGTCAGAGGGGTCAGGGGGAAATCCTTAGCAATCAGCCCCAGCATTTT
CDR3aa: CASSQRGQGEILSNQPQHF

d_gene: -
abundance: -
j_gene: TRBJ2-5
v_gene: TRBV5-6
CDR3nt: TGTGCCAGCAGCTTGCTTATGAGACTTCAAGAGACCCAGTACTTC
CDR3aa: CASSLLMRLQETQYF

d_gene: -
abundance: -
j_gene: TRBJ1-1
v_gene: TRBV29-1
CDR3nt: TGCAGCGTTGAAAACCGGGCCTCTTTGAACACTGAAGCTTTCTTT
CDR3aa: CSVENRASLNTEAFF

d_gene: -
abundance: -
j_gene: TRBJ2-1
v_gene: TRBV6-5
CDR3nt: TGTGCCAGCAGTTACCCAGGGGGGATCTACAATGAGCAGTTCTTC
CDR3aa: CASSYPGGIYNEQFF

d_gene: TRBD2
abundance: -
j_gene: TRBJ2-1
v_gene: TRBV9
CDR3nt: TGTGCCAGCAGAGGACTAGCGGCCAATGAGCAGTTCTTC
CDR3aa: CASRGLAANEQFF

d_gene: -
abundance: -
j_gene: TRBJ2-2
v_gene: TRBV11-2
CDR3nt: TGTGCCAGCAGCTTAGATCCCATAGAATCCGGGGAGCTGTTTTTT
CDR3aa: CASSLDPIESGELFF

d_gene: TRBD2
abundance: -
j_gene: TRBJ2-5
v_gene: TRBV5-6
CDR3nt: TGTGCCAGCAGCCCGGAGAGTAGCGGGGGAGAGACCCAGTACTTC
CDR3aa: CASSPESSGGETQYF

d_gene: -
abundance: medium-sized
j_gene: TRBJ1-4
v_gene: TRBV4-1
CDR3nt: TGCGCCAGCAGCCAAGCGGTTGGCGTTAATGAAAAACTGTTTTTT
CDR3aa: CASSQAVGVNEKLFF

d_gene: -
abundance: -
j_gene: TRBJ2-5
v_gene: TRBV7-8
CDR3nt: TGTGCCAGTCGTTTTGAAGGGGCGCCACCGGAGCAGTACTTC
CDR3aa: CASRFEGAPPEQYF

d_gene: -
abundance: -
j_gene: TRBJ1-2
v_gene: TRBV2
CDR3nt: TGTGCCAGCAGTGAAGTAAGAAACCCCTATGGCTACACCTTC
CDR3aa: CASSEVRNPYGYTF